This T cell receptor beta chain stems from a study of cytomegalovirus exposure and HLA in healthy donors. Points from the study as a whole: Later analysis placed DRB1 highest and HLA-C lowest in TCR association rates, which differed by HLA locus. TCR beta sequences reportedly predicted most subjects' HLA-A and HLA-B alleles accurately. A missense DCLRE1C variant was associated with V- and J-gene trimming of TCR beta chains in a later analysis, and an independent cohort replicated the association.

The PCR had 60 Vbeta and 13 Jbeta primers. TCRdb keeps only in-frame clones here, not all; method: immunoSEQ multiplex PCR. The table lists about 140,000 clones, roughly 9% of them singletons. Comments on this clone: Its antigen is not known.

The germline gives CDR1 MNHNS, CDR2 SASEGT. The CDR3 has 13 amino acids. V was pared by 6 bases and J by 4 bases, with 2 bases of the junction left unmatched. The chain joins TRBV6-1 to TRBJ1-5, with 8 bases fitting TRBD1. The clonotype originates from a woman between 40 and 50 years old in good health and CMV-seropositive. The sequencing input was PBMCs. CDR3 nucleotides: TGTGCCAGCAGGGGGACAGGTAATCAGCCCCAGCATTTT. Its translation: CASRGTGNQPQHF.